This TCR beta chain appears in the sequencing data of a study of technical replicates of blood from several donors (dated 2017 in TCRdb). V and J are truncated by 6 bases and 4 bases respectively, leaving an intervening sequence of 16 bases. The CDR3 covers 15 residues, taking in both the cysteine and the phenylalanine. The CDR3 DNA has 45 bases and is translated from base 1. Based on the germline V gene (reference sequence), the CDR1 and CDR2 sequences are LNHDA and SQIVND. Note on this clone: Its antigen is still unknown. No base quality information exists; no much larger clone differs at one position.

The library was prepared using the immunoSEQ multiplex PCR assay. TCRdb mirrors the immuneACCESS table, restricted to in-frame sequences. Some clones are absent from its copies; in checked studies, under half trace to an unresolved V gene, and the reason for the others is unknown. Recorded for this sample are approximately 81,000 clones; approximately 96% of them occurred a single time. The top ten hold 0.3% to 0.4% of the sample. This sequence originates from a human donor in good health. Rearrangement joined TRBV19 to TRBJ1-3; a tentative D match to TRBD1 spans 5 bases. Sequences were obtained from T cells isolated from PBMCs. CDR3 protein: CASRNPEGAGNTIYF. The base sequence is TGTGCCAGTAGAAATCCAGAAGGGGCCGGAAACACCATATATTTT.